The sequence of this T cell receptor beta chain was determined in a study of blood T cell repertoires in COVID-19 (dated by TCRdb to 2018 to 2020). Looking at the study overall: The collaborator samples originated in the United States, Italy and Spain and spanned the acute and convalescent phases of COVID-19. The prospective study material was composed of cDNA or gDNA derived from T cells, B-cell-depleted T cells, or PBMCs. Deeply sampled blood TCRbeta repertoires from subjects exposed to, actively infected with, or recovered from COVID-19 were included in the dataset. The repertoires were released in a freely available public database intended as a resource for research on the immune response to SARS-CoV-2. Samples were obtained from the ongoing ImmuneRACE study (first 160 participants) and from some 1,300 subjects provided by 6 global collaborators. Nearly every sample came with metadata listing a de-identified subject ID, COVID-19 status, age in years and sex. Where available, HLA class I and class II types were taken from metadata supplied by the sample provider and were not determined by assay-based typing. What the authors observed across the whole study: Clinical and demographic metadata were provided uncurated, with the amount varying by source and participant.

Based on the germline V gene, the CDR1 and CDR2 sequences are LGHNT and FRNRAP. The CDR3 runs 19 amino acids, cysteine and phenylalanine included. The only DNA kept is the CDR3, 57 bases in frame from the first base. For this chain, trimming is 6 bases at the V end and 4 bases at the J end, and the number of junction bases without a gene match is 17. TCRbeta CDR3 regions were amplified from genomic DNA by means of the immunoSEQ Assay, a bias-controlled multiplex PCR. As for how the authors treated the data: Nucleated cell counts per sample were estimated from amplification of reference gene primers within the assay. To quantify the absolute abundance of each unique TCRbeta CDR3 rearrangement, sequence reads were collapsed and filtered. Productive Simpson clonality was computed per sample as the square root of Simpson's diversity index over productive rearrangements. TCRdb holds this immuneACCESS table with in-frame rearrangements only. Some clones are missing; in checked studies, unresolved V genes explain under half, and the rest has no known cause. V, J and clone size are those of that table, while D and trimming were read from the DNA. In all, the sample holds fewer than 90,000 clones, and 65% to 85% of those were seen once. The ten largest account for more than 6% of the sample.

In Seattle, one collaborating source enrolled patients while the infection was active and tracked those patients longitudinally over the course of disease. The collaborating institutions used their own protocols to collect whole blood in K2EDTA tubes. Collaborator samples were shipped for TCRbeta analysis as frozen whole blood, isolated PBMCs, or DNA extracted from either sample type. For this clone: Its recognized antigen is unknown. There are no base qualities to consult, and no much larger clone falls within one base.

The sequence was obtained from a man between 65 and 85 years old with COVID-19, enrolled during active disease. The chain couples TRBV12-5 to TRBJ2-2; TRBD2 lines up with 10 middle nucleotides. Sequencing used peripheral blood. This receptor carries the CDR3 CASGPSEHEREGRTGELFF. The bases read TGTGCTAGTGGCCCATCGGAGCACGAGCGGGAGGGCCGCACCGGGGAGCTGTTTTTT.